Presented here are 29 T cell receptor beta chains from one specimen sequenced in a study of T-cell memory formation after mild COVID-19. TCRdb re-derived calls from the 5' RACE reads in MiXCR, one entry per CDR3 protein. The table has hundreds of thousands of distinct CDR3 sequences, 20% to 30% seen once; the top ten hold 9.5% to 15%. Input material: PBMCs or a T cell subset sorted from them (not recorded which). The receptors here all came from an adult woman who had mild COVID-19 (a few samples of this study predate the infection). Cell type and time point are not known.

On this clonotype: This may be a read error, as it is one base from a much larger clone. The J gene is TRBJ2-2, the V gene TRBV6-2 or TRBV6-3, with D possibly called TRBD1 or TRBD2 (5 bases each). The length of the CDR3 is 13 residues. Germline V gene sequence: CDR1 MNHEY, CDR2 SVGEGT. The V end was cut by 10 bases, the J end by 6 bases, with 15 bases between. CDR3 protein: CAIRGPYPGELFF. CDR3 bases: TGTGCCATACGGGGCCCTTACCCCGGGGAGCTGTTTTTT.

V is TRBV12-3 or TRBV12-4 and J is TRBJ1-1; D is possibly TRBD1 (5 bases). Trimming took off 6 bases at V and 11 bases at J, with 19 bases between the two ends. This CDR3 has 13 amino acids. CDR3 DNA sequence: TGTGCCAGCAGGAGGGACTTTGGGTTCAGTGCTTTCTTT. Translated, it gives CASRRDFGFSAFF.

The chain carries TRBV19 and TRBJ2-6, with D perhaps matching TRBD1 or TRBD2 (6 bases each). The CDR3 length is 17 residues. Germline loops: CDR1 LNHDA, CDR2 SQIVND (reference sequence). The V end lost 3 bases, the J end lost 1 base, and 13 bases lay between the germline ends. In nucleotides, the CDR3 is TGTGCCAGTAGTATTTTGAGGGGGGCGTCTGGGGCCAACGTCCTGACTTTC. Protein product: CASSILRGASGANVLTF.

This clonotype showed up just a few times. The CDR3 DNA reads as TGCGCCAGCAGCTTGGGAATGCGAAATGAGCAGTTCTTC. This translates into CASSLGMRNEQFF. The chain has TRBV5-1 and TRBJ2-1; D ambiguous. Germline lookup yields CDR1 SGHRS and CDR2 YFSETQ. Trimming removed 0 bases at V and 7 bases at J, with 8 bases between. The CDR3 spans 13 residues.

The rearrangement links TRBV9 to TRBJ2-3; D ambiguous. Germline CDR1 and CDR2: SGDLS and YYNGEE. The CDR3 has 16 amino acids. V lost 0 bases and J 0 bases, leaving 11 bases between the germline ends. This chain's CDR3 is CASSVEDGRSTDTQYF. CDR3 in DNA: TGTGCCAGCAGCGTAGAGGACGGACGGAGCACAGATACGCAGTATTTT.

This clonotype was seen a handful of times. The chain joins TRBV15 to TRBJ2-7, with D perhaps TRBD2 (5 bases). The CDR3 runs to 14 residues. V was trimmed by 0 bases and J by 6 bases, leaving 12 bases between them. CDR1 LNHNV and CDR2 YYDKDF come from the germline V gene (reference sequence). The CDR3: CATSRDGGLSEQYF. CDR3 bases: TGTGCCACCAGCAGAGATGGCGGACTCTCCGAGCAGTACTTC.

The chain has TRBV20-1 and TRBJ1-2; D gene unclear. The CDR3 runs to 14 residues. CDR1 and CDR2 (germline): DFQATT, SNEGSKA (reference sequence). V was cut by 6 bases and J by 7 bases, with 21 bases left in between. In nucleotides, the CDR3 is TGCAGTGCCGGTACTTTCGGCAAGGTTGGTGGCTACACCTTC. As protein: CSAGTFGKVGGYTF.

V is TRBV7-3 and J is TRBJ2-7; D call uncertain. V lost 11 bases and J lost 3, with 8 bases in between. Germline-derived CDR1 and CDR2 are SGHTA and FQGTGA. This CDR3 contains 10 residues. The CDR3: CAARVYEQYF. CDR3 in DNA: TGTGCCGCACGGGTCTACGAGCAGTACTTC.

The genes are TRBV12-3 or TRBV12-4 and TRBJ1-1; the D is unclear. V lost 3 bases, J lost 8 bases, and 13 bases lay in between. This CDR3 has 13 residues. The chain's CDR3 is CASSFPTRVEAFF. Written as DNA, the CDR3 is TGTGCCAGCAGTTTTCCCACTCGAGTCGAAGCTTTCTTT.

The chain recombines TRBV7-2 with TRBJ1-3; D uncertain. CDR1 and CDR2 (germline): SGHTA, FQGNSA. The CDR3 extends over 15 amino acids. V was trimmed by 3 bases and J by 0 bases, leaving 9 bases between them. The CDR3 region has the DNA TGTGCCAGCAGCTTGAAACTCATCTCTGGAAACACCATATATTTT. Amino acid sequence: CASSLKLISGNTIYF.

CDR3 bases: TGCAGTGCTAGAGATGTCAGGGGGCTAGGAGGGACCCAGTACTTC. Translated, it gives CSARDVRGLGGTQYF. This sequence joins TRBV20-1 and TRBJ2-5, with TRBD1 matching over 8 bases. The CDR3 consists of 15 residues. V was clipped by 0 bases and J by 7 bases; unmatched bases: 10. From germline, CDR1 is DFQATT and CDR2 SNEGSKA (reference sequence).

The table lists this clonotype with a few counts. V is TRBV29-1 and J is TRBJ2-7; D is unresolved. This CDR3 has 11 amino acids. V lost 4 bases and J 3 bases, leaving 7 bases between the germline ends. CDR1 SQVTM and CDR2 ANQGSEA come from the germline V gene. CDR3 in DNA: TGCAGCGTTGGTCTGAACTACGAGCAGTACTTC. Translating it yields CSVGLNYEQYF.

V usage is TRBV20-1 and J usage is TRBJ1-1; no reliable D call. V shed 1 base and J shed 6 bases, with 15 bases lying between them. This CDR3 is 14 amino acids long. The germline V gene encodes CDR1 DFQATT and CDR2 SNEGSKA (reference sequence). CDR3 residues: CSARAWQGRPEAFF. The CDR3 nucleotides read TGCAGTGCTAGAGCTTGGCAAGGGCGCCCTGAAGCTTTCTTT.

The genes are TRBV10-3 and TRBJ1-4; 7 bases line up with TRBD1. This CDR3 comprises 13 residues. V trimming: 9 bases; J trimming: 7 bases; junction bases outside the gene matches: 8. CDR1 and CDR2 (germline): ENHRY, SYGVKD. In DNA form, the CDR3 reads TGTGCCATTAGGGACAGTATGGCTGAAAAACTGTTTTTT. Translation gives CAIRDSMAEKLFF.

The chain links TRBV5-1 to TRBJ1-1; the match to TRBD1 covers 10 bases. This CDR3 contains 16 residues. V dropped 4 bases and J dropped 0; count of bases not matched to a gene: 6. Germline CDR1 is SGHRS and CDR2 is YFSETQ. As DNA, the CDR3 is TGCGCCAGCAGCCGGGGACAGGGGATACTGAACACTGAAGCTTTCTTT. This encodes CASSRGQGILNTEAFF.

The rearrangement uses TRBV2 and TRBJ2-6, with D possibly being TRBD2 (6 bases). The CDR3 is made up of 14 amino acids. Germline V gene lookup returns CDR1 SNHLY and CDR2 FYNNEI. The germline V and J ends were trimmed by 4 bases and 8 bases, with 12 bases remaining between them. In DNA form, the CDR3 reads TGTGCCAGCAGTGCGATCCGGGGGACCAACGTCCTGACTTTC. The encoded protein is CASSAIRGTNVLTF.

This clonotype was counted a few times. The chain is built from TRBV5-1 and TRBJ2-7; D remains ambiguous. Germline assignment: CDR1 SGHRS and CDR2 YFSETQ. The CDR3 is 13 residues long. V was clipped by 2 bases and J by 7 bases, with 13 bases between them. The CDR3 DNA sequence: TGCGCCAGCAGCTTAGCATCCTCCGAAGAGCAGTACTTC. The encoded protein is CASSLASSEEQYF.

A few counts support this clonotype. The chain employs TRBV7-2 and TRBJ2-5; 7 positions agree with TRBD2. Germline assignment: CDR1 SGHTA and CDR2 FQGNSA. V lost 10 bases to trimming and J lost 1 base; unmatched junction nucleotides: 15. CDR3 length: 16 residues. CDR3: CATQAGSGVFQETQYF. The CDR3 nucleotides read TGTGCCACCCAAGCGGGGAGCGGGGTATTCCAAGAGACCCAGTACTTC.

CDR3 protein: CASSLSQAYEQYF. The CDR3, as DNA: TGTGCCAGCAGCTTATCACAGGCCTACGAGCAGTACTTC. This chain connects TRBV7-9 to TRBJ2-7, with D perhaps TRBD1 (5 bases). This CDR3 contains 13 residues. V was clipped by 2 bases and J by 2 bases, with 7 bases between them. CDR1 and CDR2 (germline): SEHNR, FQNEAQ (reference sequence). The variable domain in full, with the rest retrieved from reference TRBV7-9 and TRBJ2-7, is DTGVSQNPRHKITKRGQNVTFRCDPISEHNRLYWYRQTLGQGPEFLTYFQNEAQLEKSRLLSDRFSAERPKGSFSTLEIQRTEQGDSAMYLCASSLSQAYEQYFGPGTRLTVT.

This clonotype occurred a few times. J is TRBJ1-1 and V is TRBV7-6, with D tentatively TRBD1 (5 bases). CDR3 length: 15 residues. The germline gives CDR1 SGHVS, CDR2 FNYEAQ. V gave up 4 bases and J gave up 3 bases, with 15 bases separating them. The CDR3 sequence is CASSSIVGLYTEAFF. The CDR3, as DNA: TGTGCCAGCAGCTCCATCGTGGGGCTATACACTGAAGCTTTCTTT.

The rearrangement uses TRBV5-1 and TRBJ2-3; 13 bases fit TRBD2. The trim removed 4 bases at V and 4 bases at J, leaving 6 bases unmatched. The CDR3 is made up of 16 amino acids. Germline CDR1 and CDR2: SGHRS and YFSETQ. CDR3 sequence reads: CASSPGLAGIPDTQYF. The DNA of the CDR3 is TGCGCCAGCAGCCCGGGACTAGCGGGGATCCCAGATACGCAGTATTTT. The whole variable domain, filled in from reference TRBV5-1 and TRBJ2-3, reads KAGVTQTPRYLIKTRGQQVTLSCSPISGHRSVSWYQQTPGQGLQFLFEYFSETQRNKGNFPGRFSGRQFSNSRSEMNVSTLELGDSALYLCASSPGLAGIPDTQYFGPGTRLTVL.

This clonotype was counted only a few times. The chain joins TRBV7-9 to TRBJ2-7, with 8 bases aligning to TRBD2. This CDR3 spans 16 amino acids. Germline lookup yields CDR1 SEHNR and CDR2 FQNEAQ (reference sequence). Trimming removed 4 bases from V and 7 bases from J; junction bases left unmatched: 15. The CDR3 sequence is CASSSPRTSPYREQYF. The CDR3 nucleotides are TGTGCCAGCAGCTCCCCCAGGACTAGCCCGTATCGAGAGCAGTACTTC.

There are a few counts of this clonotype. The chain is built from TRBV5-1 and TRBJ2-3, with D unclear. CDR3 length: 15 residues. V shed 0 bases and J shed 4 bases, with 12 bases lying between them. Germline V lookup: CDR1 SGHRS, CDR2 YFSETQ. The CDR3 bases are TGCGCCAGCAGCTTGGAACCAGTTGGCCCAGATACGCAGTATTTT. Residues: CASSLEPVGPDTQYF.

V gene TRBV9 combines with J gene TRBJ1-1; 9 nucleotides match TRBD1. V was pared by 2 bases and J by 5 bases, with 7 bases of the junction left unmatched. The CDR3 runs 15 residues. The germline V gene encodes CDR1 SGDLS and CDR2 YYNGEE. The CDR3 bases are TGTGCCAGCAGCGTGCAGGACAGGGGCGGGACTGAAGCTTTCTTT. This translates into CASSVQDRGGTEAFF.

CDR3 in DNA: TGTGCCAGCAGCCTTACAGGGAGCTGGTTACATGGCTACACCTTC. The encoded protein is CASSLTGSWLHGYTF. The rearrangement uses TRBV7-3 and TRBJ1-2, with a possible D match to TRBD1 (6 bases). V lost 5 bases and J lost 6, with 19 bases in between. This CDR3 spans 15 amino acids. CDR1 is SGHTA and CDR2 is FQGTGA in the germline V gene.

The rearrangement joins TRBV11-1 to TRBJ2-5; a weak D match, TRBD1 (6 bases). The V gene lost 5 bases and the J gene lost 5 bases, with 15 bases spanning the gap. Germline loops: CDR1 SGHAT, CDR2 FQDESV (reference sequence). This CDR3 has 14 amino acids. This CDR3 is CASSPRGVGETQYF. CDR3 DNA sequence: TGTGCCAGCAGCCCCAGGGGAGTTGGGGAGACCCAGTACTTC. Using reference TRBV11-1 and TRBJ2-5 for the parts outside the CDR3, the full variable domain is EAEVAQSPRYKITEKSQAVAFWCDPISGHATLYWYRQILGQGPELLVQFQDESVVDDSQLPKDRFSAERLKGVDSTLKIQPAELGDSAMYLCASSPRGVGETQYFGPGTRLLVL.

The gene calls are TRBV28 and TRBJ2-3; 8 bases line up with TRBD2. CDR3 length: 15 residues. In germline, CDR1 is MDHEN, CDR2 SYDVKM. V gave up 6 bases and J gave up 5 bases; unmatched junction bases: 10. Written as DNA, the CDR3 is TGTGCCAGCAGCCGGGGGGGCCGCGTTCTAGATACGCAGTATTTT. As protein: CASSRGGRVLDTQYF.

V and J are TRBV27 and TRBJ1-1; D call uncertain. The CDR3 runs to 13 residues. Germline V gene lookup returns CDR1 MNHEY and CDR2 SMNVEV (reference sequence). The V gene lost 2 bases and the J gene lost 4 bases, with 8 bases spanning the gap. The CDR3 protein is CASSLRFGTEAFF. CDR3 sequence (DNA): TGTGCCAGCAGTTTAAGGTTCGGCACTGAAGCTTTCTTT.

V is TRBV2 and J is TRBJ1-1; the match to TRBD1 covers 11 bases. The CDR3 extends over 14 amino acids. V was pared by 6 bases and J by 6 bases, with 6 bases of the junction left unmatched. The germline CDR1 and CDR2 sequences are SNHLY and FYNNEI. CDR3 in amino acids: CASRDRGPGAEAFF. The CDR3 DNA reads as TGTGCCAGCAGGGACAGGGGGCCAGGGGCTGAAGCTTTCTTT.